This TCR beta chain is drawn from a study of T cell changes during pregnancy in multiple sclerosis. The germline CDR1 and CDR2 sequences are SGHVS and FQNEAQ. This CDR3 is built from 17 residues. The V and J ends lost 5 bases and 0 bases respectively, with 14 bases between them. The data were produced by immunoSEQ multiplex PCR, yet TCRdb's version contains in-frame clones alone and is incomplete. The top ten hold around 4.8% of the sample, which has roughly 36,000 clones, roughly 91% seen once. This clone was recorded a few times. The TCR comes from a female donor in good health, enrolled as a control in a pregnancy study. The source material was peripheral blood, sampled in the second trimester of pregnancy. The chain combines TRBV7-8 with TRBJ1-6; no firm D call. The CDR3 loop reads CASSHTETRSYNSPLHF. DNA of the CDR3: TGTGCCAGCAGCCACACGGAGACTCGCTCCTATAATTCACCCCTCCACTTT.